Below are 23 T cell receptor beta chains sequenced from a single sample in a study of PD-L1 blockade in urothelial cancer (TCRdb year 2017). Libraries were constructed by the immunoSEQ multiplex PCR assay. TCRdb mirrors the immuneACCESS table, restricted to in-frame sequences. Some clones are absent from its copies; in checked studies, under half trace to an unresolved V gene, and the reason for the others is unknown. The sample table records roughly 120,000 clones; 75% to 90% of these occur just once. The biggest ten clones account for 1.5% to 2% of the sample. Interpreted using the paper, the time point label stands for: peripheral blood 6 weeks after treatment start. Here the sequenced sample was PBMCs, taken around atezolizumab (anti-PD-L1) treatment. These receptors were collected from a man between 60 and 70 years old with urothelial cancer.

The chain couples TRBV28 to TRBJ1-5; D unclear. CDR3 length equals 16 residues. Trimming removed 6 bases from V and 2 bases from J, with 17 bases in between. Germline CDR1 MDHEN, CDR2 SYDVKM. The CDR3 DNA follows: TGTGCCAGCAGCTCCCCGAGGAAGGAGGGCAATCAGCCCCAGCATTTT. It yields the protein CASSSPRKEGNQPQHF.

The chain joins TRBV7-9 to TRBJ1-1; D possibly corresponds to TRBD1 (6 bases). The CDR3 has 15 residues. Trimming removed 4 bases from V and 6 bases from J, with 18 bases in between. CDR1 is SEHNR, CDR2 FQNEAQ, per germline (reference sequence). CDR3 nucleotides: TGTGCCAGCAGCTCGCTGTGGACAGTTACAGCTGAAGCTTTCTTT. This sequence encodes CASSSLWTVTAEAFF.

This clone was found once. V is TRBV30 and J is TRBJ1-2; perhaps TRBD1 as D (6 bases). Germline loops: CDR1 GTSNPN, CDR2 SVGIG (reference sequence). V was pared by 6 bases and J by 0 bases, with 11 bases between. The CDR3 has 13 amino acids. This chain's CDR3 is CACLTGSNYGYTF. The DNA for the CDR3 is TGTGCCTGTTTGACAGGCTCTAACTATGGCTACACCTTC.

This chain uses TRBV27 with TRBJ1-5; TRBD1 matches 9 bases. V lost 6 bases to trimming and J lost 9 bases; unmatched junction nucleotides: 15. Germline CDR1 is MNHEY and CDR2 is SMNVEV (reference sequence). The CDR3 length is 16 residues. CDR3 nucleotide sequence: TGTGCCAGCAGCCCCAGCAGAACGGGACAGGGTTCGCCCCAGCATTTT. This translates into CASSPSRTGQGSPQHF.

V usage is TRBV11-3 and J usage is TRBJ2-3, with D tentatively TRBD2 (5 bases). The germline gives CDR1 SGHNT, CDR2 YENEEA. Trimming left V 4 bases short and J 1 base short, with 12 bases between. This CDR3 is 15 amino acids long. DNA of the CDR3: TGTGCCAGCAGCTCCCCAGAGGGCCGCACAGATACGCAGTATTTT. Its protein is CASSSPEGRTDTQYF.

This rearrangement joins TRBV29-1 to TRBJ2-2; 7 bases line up with TRBD2. There are 14 residues in the CDR3. V dropped 3 bases and J dropped 5; count of bases not matched to a gene: 6. Germline lookup yields CDR1 SQVTM and CDR2 ANQGSEA. In nucleotides, the CDR3 is TGCAGCGTTGATACCGCGGGAGTTACCGGGGAGCTGTTTTTT. Translated: CSVDTAGVTGELFF.

The chain employs TRBV11-3 and TRBJ2-7; 9 bases agree with TRBD1. Losses at the gene ends were 5 bases for V and 6 bases for J; bases not matched to a gene: 11. The CDR3 contains 15 residues. Per germline, CDR1 SGHNT and CDR2 YENEEA. The CDR3 DNA sequence: TGTGCCAGCAGCACGTCCGGGACAGGGATTGCCGAGCAGTACTTC. Amino acids: CASSTSGTGIAEQYF.

The CDR3 DNA is TGTGCCAGCAGTTACCAGGGGACAGGGGTTGGCTACACCTTC. This codes for CASSYQGTGVGYTF. This sequence joins TRBV6-6 and TRBJ1-2, with 10 bases aligning to TRBD1. J was trimmed by 7 bases and V by 2 bases; bases with no gene match: 4. There are 14 residues in the CDR3. Germline V gene lookup returns CDR1 MNHNY and CDR2 SVGAGI (reference sequence).

The chain recombines TRBV4-2 with TRBJ2-3, with 7 nucleotides matching TRBD1. CDR3 size: 16 residues. CDR1 and CDR2 from the germline V gene are LGHNA and YNFKEQ. The V and J ends lost 1 base and 4 bases, in that order; junction bases with no gene match: 8. This chain's CDR3 is CASSQVQGEISDTQYF. The CDR3 DNA reads TGTGCCAGCAGCCAAGTGCAGGGGGAAATTTCAGATACGCAGTATTTT.

This sequence joins TRBV7-6 and TRBJ2-1, with D hard to call. The CDR3 contains 13 residues. The V gene lost 1 base and the J gene lost 9 bases, with 10 bases spanning the gap. From germline, CDR1 is SGHVS and CDR2 FNYEAQ. Here the CDR3 reads CASSLGSHSEQFF. The CDR3 region has the DNA TGTGCCAGCAGCTTAGGCTCCCATAGTGAGCAGTTCTTC.

This clone was recorded only once. The chain combines TRBV19 with TRBJ1-6, with D possibly TRBD1 on 6 matching bases. The CDR3 length is 14 residues. V dropped 7 bases and J dropped 7 bases, with 14 bases sitting between them. Germline values: CDR1 LNHDA, CDR2 SQIVND (reference sequence). The CDR3 nucleotides are TGTGCCAGTACCCCCACAGGGTGGAATTCACCCCTCCACTTT. It is translated as CASTPTGWNSPLHF.

The chain recombines TRBV30 with TRBJ2-7; 10 positions agree with TRBD1. The V gene end was trimmed by 2 bases and the J gene end by 5 bases; junction bases not matched to a gene: 3. The CDR3 length is 13 residues. Germline V lookup: CDR1 GTSNPN, CDR2 SVGIG (reference sequence). The CDR3: CAWSLGQGDEQYF. DNA for the CDR3: TGTGCCTGGAGTCTTGGACAGGGGGACGAGCAGTACTTC. Full variable domain (rest looked up from reference TRBV30 and TRBJ2-7): SQTIHQWPATLVQPVGSPLSLECTVEGTSNPNLYWYRQAAGRGLQLLFYSVGIGQISSEVPQNLSASRPQDRQFILSSKKLLLSDSGFYLCAWSLGQGDEQYFGPGTRLTVT.

This chain connects TRBV6-1 to TRBJ1-1, with D hard to call. Germline assignment: CDR1 MNHNS and CDR2 SASEGT. The CDR3 sequence is 15 residues long. The germline V and J ends were trimmed by 2 bases and 4 bases, with 14 bases remaining between them. The CDR3 spells CASSEPTLFPTEAFF. DNA of the CDR3: TGTGCCAGCAGTGAACCCACTCTGTTTCCCACTGAAGCTTTCTTT.

This chain's CDR3 is CASSSAGGPWEEQFF. The CDR3 coding sequence is TGTGCCAGCAGCTCCGCAGGGGGCCCCTGGGAAGAGCAGTTCTTC. V usage is TRBV5-4 and J usage is TRBJ2-1; 8 nucleotides line up with TRBD1. This CDR3 spans 15 amino acids. Germline V gene sequence: CDR1 SGHNT, CDR2 YYREEE (reference sequence). V shed 3 bases and J 10 bases; nucleotides not matched to a gene: 12. Looking up the rest from reference TRBV5-4 and TRBJ2-1 gives the full variable domain: ETGVTQSPTHLIKTRGQQVTLRCSSQSGHNTVSWYQQALGQGPQFIFQYYREEENGRGNFPPRFSGLQFPNYSSELNVNALELDDSALYLCASSSAGGPWEEQFFGPGTRLTVL.

The chain combines TRBV19 with TRBJ2-7; 13 bases align to TRBD2. The CDR3 is 16 amino acids. The V segment lost 5 bases and the J segment 3 bases; nucleotides outside the gene matches: 7. Germline CDR1 LNHDA, CDR2 SQIVND (reference sequence). The CDR3 DNA sequence: TGTGCCAGTAGTTCCCGGACTAGCGGGAGTGGCTACGAGCAGTACTTC. Protein sequence: CASSSRTSGSGYEQYF.

The chain combines TRBV6-5 with TRBJ1-4; perhaps TRBD1 as D (6 bases). V was pared by 7 bases and J by 8 bases, with 20 bases between. The CDR3 totals 15 residues. In germline, CDR1 is MNHEY, CDR2 SVGAGI. CDR3 coding DNA: TGTGCCAGCACCTTCTCGGCAGGGGATAGGGAAAAACTGTTTTTT. Encoded protein: CASTFSAGDREKLFF.

A note on this clone: This sample also contains other DNA sequences that code for the same CDR3. The chain employs TRBV5-1 and TRBJ2-1; 9 bases are shared with TRBD1. Germline CDR1 SGHRS, CDR2 YFSETQ. The CDR3 is made up of 15 amino acids. The junction had 6 bases not matched to a gene; V was cut back by 1 base and J by 7 bases. The CDR3 sequence: CASSLFTGGENEQFF. CDR3 bases: TGCGCCAGCAGCTTGTTTACAGGGGGCGAGAATGAGCAGTTCTTC. The full variable domain, completed using reference TRBV5-1 and TRBJ2-1, is KAGVTQTPRYLIKTRGQQVTLSCSPISGHRSVSWYQQTPGQGLQFLFEYFSETQRNKGNFPGRFSGRQFSNSRSEMNVSTLELGDSALYLCASSLFTGGENEQFFGPGTRLTVL.

The genes are TRBV25-1 and TRBJ2-6, with TRBD1 matching 8 bases. The germline CDR1 and CDR2 sequences are MGHDK and SYGVNS. Unmatched junction bases numbered 6, after V lost 3 bases and J lost 8 bases. The CDR3 spans 15 residues. The CDR3, as DNA: TGTGCCAGCAGTGACCAGGGACAGGCACCCAACGTCCTGACTTTC. This codes for CASSDQGQAPNVLTF.

The chain recombines TRBV15 with TRBJ2-7; TRBD2 aligns across 10 bases. The CDR3 is made up of 14 amino acids. The V segment lost 6 bases and the J segment 6 bases; nucleotides outside the gene matches: 8. Germline V gene data show CDR1 as LNHNV and CDR2 as YYDKDF (reference sequence). CDR3 sequence: CATSPRGLAIEQYF. The CDR3 DNA is TGTGCCACCAGTCCAAGGGGACTAGCGATCGAGCAGTACTTC.

The chain uses TRBV2 and TRBJ2-6; 10 bases align to TRBD1. Trimming at V came to 10 bases and at J to 1 base, leaving 10 bases not matched to a gene. Germline assignment: CDR1 SNHLY and CDR2 FYNNEI. The CDR3 is 17 amino acids. CDR3 DNA sequence: TGTGCCAATCAGGGAGACAGGGGGCGTTCTGGGGCCAACGTCCTGACTTTC. It yields the protein CANQGDRGRSGANVLTF.

The chain recombines TRBV15 with TRBJ2-5; unclear D gene. In germline, CDR1 is LNHNV, CDR2 YYDKDF (reference sequence). V was pared by 0 bases and J by 5 bases, with 7 bases between. The CDR3 has 13 residues. CDR3 sequence: CATSRDPEETQYF. The CDR3, as DNA: TGTGCCACCAGCAGAGATCCTGAGGAGACCCAGTACTTC. The whole variable domain, filled in from reference TRBV15 and TRBJ2-5, reads DAMVIQNPRYQVTQFGKPVTLSCSQTLNHNVMYWYQQKSSQAPKLLFHYYDKDFNNEADTPDNFQSRRPNTSFCFLDIRSPGLGDTAMYLCATSRDPEETQYFGPGTRLLVL.

The J gene is TRBJ2-3, the V gene TRBV19; 9 nucleotides line up with TRBD2. Trimming removed 3 bases from V and 2 bases from J; junction bases left unmatched: 3. CDR1 and CDR2 from the germline V gene are LNHDA and SQIVND (reference sequence). CDR3 size: 15 residues. The CDR3 loop is CASSILAGLTDTQYF. The CDR3 DNA reads TGTGCCAGTAGTATCCTAGCGGGACTCACAGATACGCAGTATTTT.

This chain connects TRBV7-9 to TRBJ1-1; 12 bases line up with TRBD1. From germline, CDR1 is SEHNR and CDR2 FQNEAQ (reference sequence). V was pared by 1 base and J by 5 bases, with 5 bases of the junction left unmatched. The CDR3 is 16 amino acids. The CDR3 here is CASSLGDRGRYTEAFF. The CDR3 region has the DNA TGTGCCAGCAGCTTAGGGGACAGGGGGCGGTATACTGAAGCTTTCTTT.